This T cell receptor (beta chain) was identified in a study of blood T cell repertoires in COVID-19. The CDR3 contains 15 residues. Germline loops: CDR1 SGHTA, CDR2 FQGTGA. J gave up 9 bases and V 4 bases, and 7 bases lay outside the gene matches. Sequencing was performed with immunoSEQ multiplex PCR; in TCRdb, only in-frame clones are kept and a portion is missing. This table holds fewer than 350,000 clones, more than 75% found once. The receptor was derived from a woman aged 50 to 65 who had recovered from COVID-19. The rearrangement joins TRBV7-3 to TRBJ2-3; 13 bases are shared with TRBD2. Sequenced sample: peripheral blood. The CDR3 spells CASSSSGTSGTTQYF. CDR3 in DNA: TGTGCCAGCAGCTCGTCCGGGACTAGCGGGACCACGCAGTATTTT.